The 16 T cell receptor beta chains reported below all come from one sample, sequenced in a study of blood T cell repertoires in COVID-19. The method was immunoSEQ multiplex PCR; TCRdb's version includes in-frame clones alone and lacks a portion of them. The sample includes roughly 160,000 clones, over 80% of them seen just once. What was sequenced was PBMCs or T cells enriched from blood (not recorded which). These receptors all come from a woman aged 60-75 years who had recovered from COVID-19.

This clone showed up just once. The rearrangement joins TRBV28 to TRBJ2-1; a weak D match, TRBD1 (5 bases). Trimming removed 3 bases from V and 9 bases from J, with 15 bases in between. Germline values: CDR1 MDHEN, CDR2 SYDVKM. This CDR3 has 14 residues. The CDR3 spells CASSLTQGFSEQFF. CDR3 DNA: TGTGCCAGCAGTTTGACTCAGGGCTTTAGTGAGCAGTTCTTC. Looking up the rest from reference TRBV28 and TRBJ2-1 gives the full variable domain: DVKVTQSSRYLVKRTGEKVFLECVQDMDHENMFWYRQDPGLGLRLIYFSYDVKMKEKGDIPEGYSVSREKKERFSLILESASTNQTSMYLCASSLTQGFSEQFFGPGTRLTVL.

The V and J genes are TRBV15 and TRBJ2-1; 10 bases line up with TRBD2. The V and J ends lost 3 bases and 15 bases, in that order; junction bases with no gene match: 17. Germline V CDR1 and CDR2: LNHNV, YYDKDF (reference sequence). The length of the CDR3 is 16 residues. The CDR3 spells CATSRGPLAGRLLSFF. CDR3 nucleotides: TGTGCCACCAGCAGGGGGCCACTAGCGGGACGCCTTTTATCGTTCTTC.

The chain recombines TRBV5-4 with TRBJ1-4, with TRBD1 as a possible D gene (5 bases). Germline V gene sequence: CDR1 SGHNT, CDR2 YYREEE (reference sequence). V was trimmed by 2 bases and J by 2 bases, leaving 10 bases between them. This CDR3 spans 15 amino acids. This CDR3 reads CASSLGAATNEKLFF. CDR3 DNA: TGTGCCAGCAGCTTAGGGGCAGCGACTAATGAAAAACTGTTTTTT.

V gene TRBV3-1 (or the pseudogene TRBV3-2) combines with J gene TRBJ1-6, with D possibly being TRBD1 (6 bases). Trimming took off 3 bases at V and 7 bases at J, with 13 bases between the two ends. Looked up from germline, CDR1 is LGHDT and CDR2 is YNNKEL (reference sequence). This CDR3 is 15 amino acids long. The DNA of the CDR3 is TGTGCCAGCAGCCAGAACGGTCAGGGGAATTCACCCCTCCACTTT. Its translation: CASSQNGQGNSPLHF.

The chain uses TRBV2 and TRBJ2-7; maybe TRBD1 (6 bases). Germline loops: CDR1 SNHLY, CDR2 FYNNEI. Trimming pared 7 bases from V and 3 bases from J, leaving 10 bases between. The CDR3 has 12 amino acids. CDR3 sequence reads: CASTQQGYEQYF. The CDR3 DNA sequence: TGTGCCAGCACCCAACAGGGCTACGAGCAGTACTTC.

The V and J genes are TRBV19 and TRBJ1-2, with D perhaps TRBD1 (5 bases). Trimming took off 5 bases at V and 3 bases at J, with 13 bases between the two ends. Per germline, CDR1 LNHDA and CDR2 SQIVND (reference sequence). The CDR3 is 14 amino acids. The CDR3 here is CASSVQVMDYGYTF. The CDR3 DNA reads TGTGCCAGTAGTGTACAGGTAATGGACTATGGCTACACCTTC.

The rearrangement links TRBV19 to TRBJ2-7; 7 nucleotides line up with TRBD2. The length of the CDR3 is 14 residues. Losses at the gene ends were 7 bases for V and 3 bases for J; bases not matched to a gene: 9. From germline, CDR1 is LNHDA and CDR2 SQIVND (reference sequence). The CDR3 region has the DNA TGTGCCAGTACCCCGGGGAGGGATCTCTACGAGCAGTACTTC. Residues: CASTPGRDLYEQYF.

In DNA, the CDR3 is TGTGCCAGTAGTGCCTCGACTGACTATAATTCACCCCTCCACTTT. Translating gives CASSASTDYNSPLHF. This rearrangement joins TRBV19 to TRBJ1-6; no clear D. The CDR3 runs 15 residues. The germline V gene encodes CDR1 LNHDA and CDR2 SQIVND (reference sequence). The V gene lost 5 bases and the J gene lost 3 bases, with 11 bases spanning the gap.

This sequence joins TRBV14 and TRBJ1-1; D gene ambiguous. The V end was cut by 4 bases, the J end by 1 base, with 7 bases between. CDR1 is SGHDN, CDR2 FVKESK, per germline. This CDR3 is 13 amino acids long. In DNA, the CDR3 is TGTGCCAGCAGCCGAGTCCCGAACACTGAAGCTTTCTTT. Residues: CASSRVPNTEAFF.

Only one count was recorded for this clone. The rearrangement links TRBV6-1 to TRBJ1-2; weak D call: TRBD1 (6 bases). Trimming took off 0 bases at V and 4 bases at J, with 18 bases between the two ends. Germline V gene sequence: CDR1 MNHNS, CDR2 SASEGT. The CDR3 spans 17 residues. The CDR3 protein is CASSEARGSISTYGYTF. CDR3 in DNA: TGTGCCAGCAGTGAAGCAAGGGGGTCAATTAGTACCTATGGCTACACCTTC.

For the CDR3, the DNA is TGTGCCATCAGCGGAGCGGGGATGAACACTGAAGCTTTCTTT. Protein sequence: CAISGAGMNTEAFF. J is TRBJ1-1 and V is TRBV10-3; no definite D call. Germline CDR1 and CDR2: ENHRY and SYGVKD. The V end lost 6 bases, the J end lost 0 bases, and 11 bases lay between the germline ends. The CDR3 has 14 residues.

This clone has at least ten counts. The chain carries TRBV4-1 and TRBJ2-1; the D is unclear. Germline V gene lookup returns CDR1 MGHRA and CDR2 YSYEKL. Trimming took off 0 bases at V and 0 bases at J, with 15 bases between the two ends. The CDR3 spans 18 residues. The CDR3 sequence: CASSQEPQTPYSYNEQFF. The CDR3 region has the DNA TGCGCCAGCAGCCAAGAGCCCCAAACACCTTACTCCTACAATGAGCAGTTCTTC.

The chain joins TRBV28 to TRBJ1-1; TRBD1 agrees at 9 bases. This CDR3 spans 16 amino acids. Germline V gives CDR1 MDHEN, CDR2 SYDVKM. Trimming cost V 4 bases and J 4 bases; bases outside gene matches: 10. CDR3 residues: CASSSTGTGRRTEAFF. Here the CDR3 DNA reads TGTGCCAGCAGTTCCACAGGGACAGGGAGGCGCACTGAAGCTTTCTTT.

Notes on this clone: Sequence at one end of the junction differs from germline and may be a read error. J is TRBJ2-7 and V is TRBV28; TRBD2 is a possible D gene (6 bases). This CDR3 contains 11 residues. In germline, CDR1 is MDHEN, CDR2 SYDVKM. The CDR3 sequence is CASGTTLGLNF. The CDR3 DNA follows: TGTGCCAGTGGGACGACTCTCGGACTAAACTTC.

Note on this clone: The identical CDR3 is also encoded by other nucleotide sequences in the sample. The J gene is TRBJ1-1, the V gene TRBV4-1, with TRBD1 matching over 9 bases. The CDR3 has 14 amino acids. Germline values: CDR1 MGHRA, CDR2 YSYEKL. Germline trimming cut 3 bases from V and 5 bases from J; bases unmatched to any gene: 4. CDR3 nucleotides: TGCGCCAGCAGCCAGGACAGGGGAGCGACTGAAGCTTTCTTT. Translation: CASSQDRGATEAFF.

This chain connects TRBV4-2 to TRBJ1-6, with D tentatively TRBD1 (6 bases). Trimming removed 6 bases from V and 8 bases from J, with 14 bases in between. The germline CDR1 and CDR2 sequences are LGHNA and YNFKEQ. The length of the CDR3 is 14 residues. The CDR3, as DNA: TGTGCCAGCAGTGAGGGCAGGGGTGATTCACCCCTCCACTTT. The encoded protein is CASSEGRGDSPLHF.